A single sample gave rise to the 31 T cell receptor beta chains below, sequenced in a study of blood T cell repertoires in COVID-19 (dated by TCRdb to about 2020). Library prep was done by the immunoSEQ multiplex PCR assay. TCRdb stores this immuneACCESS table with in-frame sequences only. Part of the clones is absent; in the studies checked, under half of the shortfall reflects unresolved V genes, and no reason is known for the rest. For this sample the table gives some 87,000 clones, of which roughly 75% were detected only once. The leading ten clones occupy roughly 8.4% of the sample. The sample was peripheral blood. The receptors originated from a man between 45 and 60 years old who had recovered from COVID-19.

This CDR3 is CASSTASSLYNEQFF. CDR3 nucleotides: TGCGCCAGCAGCACTGCTAGCTCCCTCTACAATGAGCAGTTCTTC. The rearrangement links TRBV5-1 to TRBJ2-1; a weak D match, TRBD2 (5 bases). The CDR3 totals 15 residues. Trimming pared 4 bases from V and 3 bases from J, leaving 14 bases between. Germline assignment: CDR1 SGHRS and CDR2 YFSETQ.

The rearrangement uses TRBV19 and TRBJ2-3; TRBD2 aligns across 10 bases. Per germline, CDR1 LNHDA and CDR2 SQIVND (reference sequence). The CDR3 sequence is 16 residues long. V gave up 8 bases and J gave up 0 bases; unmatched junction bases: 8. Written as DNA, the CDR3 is TGTGCCAGTGCGCTAGCGGGAGAGGTTAGCACAGATACGCAGTATTTT. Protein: CASALAGEVSTDTQYF.

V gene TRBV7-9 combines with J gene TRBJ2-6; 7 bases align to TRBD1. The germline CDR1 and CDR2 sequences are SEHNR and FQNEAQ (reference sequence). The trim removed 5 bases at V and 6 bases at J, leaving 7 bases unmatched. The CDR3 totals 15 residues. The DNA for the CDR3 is TGTGCCAGCAGCGTAGGGGGCGTTGAGGCCAACGTCCTGACTTTC. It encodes CASSVGGVEANVLTF.

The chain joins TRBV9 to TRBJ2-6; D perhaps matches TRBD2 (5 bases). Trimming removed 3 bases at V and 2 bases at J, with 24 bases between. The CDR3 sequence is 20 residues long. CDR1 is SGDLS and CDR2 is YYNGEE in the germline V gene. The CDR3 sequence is CASSARPRRDRRPGANVLTF. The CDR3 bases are TGTGCCAGCAGCGCCCGACCCCGTAGGGATCGGAGGCCTGGGGCCAACGTCCTGACTTTC.

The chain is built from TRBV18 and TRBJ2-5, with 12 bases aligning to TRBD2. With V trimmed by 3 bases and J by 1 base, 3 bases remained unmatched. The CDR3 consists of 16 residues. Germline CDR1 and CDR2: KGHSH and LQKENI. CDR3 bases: TGTGCCAGCTCACCCGGGACTAGCGGGCTCCAAGAGACCCAGTACTTC. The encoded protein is CASSPGTSGLQETQYF.

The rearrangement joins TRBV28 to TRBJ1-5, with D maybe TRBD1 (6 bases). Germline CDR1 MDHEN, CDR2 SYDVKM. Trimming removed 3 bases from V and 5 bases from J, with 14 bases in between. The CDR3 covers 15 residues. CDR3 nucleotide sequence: TGTGCCAGCAGTTTGGCTACAGGGTTCCATCAGCCCCAGCATTTT. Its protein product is CASSLATGFHQPQHF.

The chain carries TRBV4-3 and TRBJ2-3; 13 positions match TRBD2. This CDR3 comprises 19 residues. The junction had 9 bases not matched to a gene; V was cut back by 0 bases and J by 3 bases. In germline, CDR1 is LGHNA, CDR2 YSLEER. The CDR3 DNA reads TGCGCCAGCAGCCAAGACGGCCAGACTAGCGGGAGGCGGACAGATACGCAGTATTTT. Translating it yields CASSQDGQTSGRRTDTQYF.

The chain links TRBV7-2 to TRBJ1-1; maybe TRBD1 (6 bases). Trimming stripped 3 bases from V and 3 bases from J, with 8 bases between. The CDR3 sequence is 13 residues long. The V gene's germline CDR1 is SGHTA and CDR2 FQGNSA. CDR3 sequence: CASSLDSYTEAFF. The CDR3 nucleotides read TGTGCCAGCAGCTTGGACAGTTACACTGAAGCTTTCTTT.

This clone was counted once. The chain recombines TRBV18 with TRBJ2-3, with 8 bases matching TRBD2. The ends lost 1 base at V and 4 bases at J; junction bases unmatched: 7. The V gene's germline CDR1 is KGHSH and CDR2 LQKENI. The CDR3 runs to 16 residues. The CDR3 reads CASSPLERETADTQYF. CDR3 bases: TGTGCCAGCTCACCACTGGAGCGGGAGACGGCAGATACGCAGTATTTT.

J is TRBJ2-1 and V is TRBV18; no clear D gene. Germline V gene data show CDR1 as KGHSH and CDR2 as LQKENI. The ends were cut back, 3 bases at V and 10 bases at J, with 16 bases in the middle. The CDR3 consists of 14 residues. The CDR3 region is CASSPPLAANEQFF. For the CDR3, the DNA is TGTGCCAGCTCACCCCCTTTAGCAGCTAACGAGCAGTTCTTC.

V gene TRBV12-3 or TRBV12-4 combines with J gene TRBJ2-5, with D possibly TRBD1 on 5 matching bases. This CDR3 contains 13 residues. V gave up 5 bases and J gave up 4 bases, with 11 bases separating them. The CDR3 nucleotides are TGTGCCAGCAGTCCCAAGGGGCGAGAGACCCAGTACTTC. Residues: CASSPKGRETQYF.

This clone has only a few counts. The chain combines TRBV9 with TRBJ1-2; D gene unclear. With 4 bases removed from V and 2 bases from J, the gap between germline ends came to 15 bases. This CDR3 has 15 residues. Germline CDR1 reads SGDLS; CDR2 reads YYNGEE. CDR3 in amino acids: CASSLSGKDNYGYTF. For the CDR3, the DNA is TGTGCCAGCAGCCTGAGCGGCAAAGACAACTATGGCTACACCTTC.

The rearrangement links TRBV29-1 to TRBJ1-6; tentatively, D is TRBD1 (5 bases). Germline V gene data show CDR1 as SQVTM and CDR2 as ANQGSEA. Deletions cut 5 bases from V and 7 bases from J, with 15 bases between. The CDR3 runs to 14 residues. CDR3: CSVLRGGTNSPLHF. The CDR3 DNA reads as TGCAGCGTTCTACGCGGGGGAACCAATTCACCCCTCCACTTT.

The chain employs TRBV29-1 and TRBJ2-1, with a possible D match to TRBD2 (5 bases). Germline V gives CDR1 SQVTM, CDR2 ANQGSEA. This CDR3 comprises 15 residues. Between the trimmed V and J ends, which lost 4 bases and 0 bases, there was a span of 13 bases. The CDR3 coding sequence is TGCAGCGTTGTGGGTAGCGAGAGCTCCTACAATGAGCAGTTCTTC. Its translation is CSVVGSESSYNEQFF.

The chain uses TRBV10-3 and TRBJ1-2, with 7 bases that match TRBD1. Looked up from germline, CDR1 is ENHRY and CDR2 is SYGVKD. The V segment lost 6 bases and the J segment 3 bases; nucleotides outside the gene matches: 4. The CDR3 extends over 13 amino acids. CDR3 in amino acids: CAISDTGDYGYTF. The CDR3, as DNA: TGTGCCATCAGCGATACAGGGGACTATGGCTACACCTTC.

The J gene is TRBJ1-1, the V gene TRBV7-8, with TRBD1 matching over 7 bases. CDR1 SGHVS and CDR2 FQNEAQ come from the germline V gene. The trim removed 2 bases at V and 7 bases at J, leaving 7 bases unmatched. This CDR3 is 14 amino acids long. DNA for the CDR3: TGTGCCAGCAGCTTACTTACAGGGGTGGATGAAGCTTTCTTT. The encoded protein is CASSLLTGVDEAFF.

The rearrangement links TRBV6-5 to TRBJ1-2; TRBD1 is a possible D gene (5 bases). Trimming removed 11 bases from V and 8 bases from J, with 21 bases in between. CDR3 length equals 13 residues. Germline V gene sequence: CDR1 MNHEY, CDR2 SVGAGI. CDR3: CASRPGPAGGYTF. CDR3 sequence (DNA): TGTGCCTCCCGACCTGGCCCCGCAGGGGGCTACACCTTC.

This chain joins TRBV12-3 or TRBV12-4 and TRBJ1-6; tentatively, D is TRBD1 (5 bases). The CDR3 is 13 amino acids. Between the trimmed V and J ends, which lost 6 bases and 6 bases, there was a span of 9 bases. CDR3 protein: CASSSGVNSPLHF. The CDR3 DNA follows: TGTGCCAGCAGCTCGGGGGTTAATTCACCCCTCCACTTT.

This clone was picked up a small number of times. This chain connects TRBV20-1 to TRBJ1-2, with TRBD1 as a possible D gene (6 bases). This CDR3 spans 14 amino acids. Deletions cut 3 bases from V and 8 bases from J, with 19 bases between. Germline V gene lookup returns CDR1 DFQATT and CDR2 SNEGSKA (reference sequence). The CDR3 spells CSASSAGEPRGYTF. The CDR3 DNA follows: TGCAGTGCTAGTAGCGCAGGGGAACCACGGGGCTACACCTTC.

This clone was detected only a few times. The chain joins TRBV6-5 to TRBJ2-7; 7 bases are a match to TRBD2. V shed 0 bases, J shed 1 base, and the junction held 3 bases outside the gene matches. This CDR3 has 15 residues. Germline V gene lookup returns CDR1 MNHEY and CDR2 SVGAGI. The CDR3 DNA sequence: TGTGCCAGCAGTTACTCTCGCGGGAGTTCCTACGAGCAGTACTTC. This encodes CASSYSRGSSYEQYF.

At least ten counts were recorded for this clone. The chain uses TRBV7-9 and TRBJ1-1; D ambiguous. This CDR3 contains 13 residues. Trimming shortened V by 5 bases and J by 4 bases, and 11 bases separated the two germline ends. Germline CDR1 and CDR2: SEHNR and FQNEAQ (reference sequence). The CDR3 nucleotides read TGTGCCAGCAGCCCTACCCTCTCCACTGAAGCTTTCTTT. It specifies CASSPTLSTEAFF. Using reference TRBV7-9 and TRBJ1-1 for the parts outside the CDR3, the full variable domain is DTGVSQNPRHKITKRGQNVTFRCDPISEHNRLYWYRQTLGQGPEFLTYFQNEAQLEKSRLLSDRFSAERPKGSFSTLEIQRTEQGDSAMYLCASSPTLSTEAFFGQGTRLTVV.

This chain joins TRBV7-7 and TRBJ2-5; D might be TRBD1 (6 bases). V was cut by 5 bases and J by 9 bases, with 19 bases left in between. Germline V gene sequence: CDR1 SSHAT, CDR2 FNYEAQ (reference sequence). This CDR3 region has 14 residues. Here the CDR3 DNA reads TGTGCCAGCAGCCTTGGGACACGCCAAGGGGCCCAGTACTTC. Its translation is CASSLGTRQGAQYF.

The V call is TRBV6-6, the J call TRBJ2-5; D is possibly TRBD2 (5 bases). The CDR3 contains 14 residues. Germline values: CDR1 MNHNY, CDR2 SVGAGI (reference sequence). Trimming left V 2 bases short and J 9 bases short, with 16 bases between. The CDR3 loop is CASSYDGIPKSQYF. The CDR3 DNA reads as TGTGCCAGCAGTTACGACGGGATACCCAAGTCCCAGTACTTC.

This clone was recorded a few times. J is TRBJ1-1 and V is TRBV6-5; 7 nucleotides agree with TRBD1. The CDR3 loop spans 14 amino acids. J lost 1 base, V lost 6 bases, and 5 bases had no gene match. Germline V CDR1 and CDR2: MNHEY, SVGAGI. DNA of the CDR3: TGTGCCAGCAGACGGGACAGATCGAACACTGAAGCTTTCTTT. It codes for CASRRDRSNTEAFF.

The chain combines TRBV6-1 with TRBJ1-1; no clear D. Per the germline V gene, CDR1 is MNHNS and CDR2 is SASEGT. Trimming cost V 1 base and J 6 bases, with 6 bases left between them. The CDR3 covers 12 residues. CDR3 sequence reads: CASSEGAPEAFF. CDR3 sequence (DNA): TGTGCCAGCAGTGAAGGGGCCCCTGAAGCTTTCTTT.

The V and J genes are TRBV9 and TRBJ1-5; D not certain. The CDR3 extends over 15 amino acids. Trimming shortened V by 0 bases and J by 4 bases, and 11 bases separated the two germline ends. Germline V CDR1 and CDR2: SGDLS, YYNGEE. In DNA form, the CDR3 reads TGTGCCAGCAGCGTAGAGGGAGCAGGTAATCAGCCCCAGCATTTT. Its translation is CASSVEGAGNQPQHF.

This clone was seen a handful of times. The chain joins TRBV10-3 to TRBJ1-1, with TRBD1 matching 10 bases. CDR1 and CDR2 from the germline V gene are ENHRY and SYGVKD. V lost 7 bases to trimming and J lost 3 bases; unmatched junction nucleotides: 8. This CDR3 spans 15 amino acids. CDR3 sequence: CAIKLTGGRDTEAFF. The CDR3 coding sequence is TGTGCCATCAAGCTGACAGGGGGCAGGGACACTGAAGCTTTCTTT.

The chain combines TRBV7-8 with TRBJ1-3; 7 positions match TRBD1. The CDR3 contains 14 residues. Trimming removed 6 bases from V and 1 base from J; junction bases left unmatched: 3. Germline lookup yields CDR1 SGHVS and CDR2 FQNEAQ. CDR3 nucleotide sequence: TGTGCCAGCAGAATGACAGGGTCTGGAAACACCATATATTTT. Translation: CASRMTGSGNTIYF.

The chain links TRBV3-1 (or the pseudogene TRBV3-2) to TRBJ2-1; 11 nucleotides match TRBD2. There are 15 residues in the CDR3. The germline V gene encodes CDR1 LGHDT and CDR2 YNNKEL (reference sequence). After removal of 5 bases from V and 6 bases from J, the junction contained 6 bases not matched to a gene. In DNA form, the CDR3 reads TGTGCCAGCAGCTTAGCGGGGGGGCTCGGCAATGAGCAGTTCTTC. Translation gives CASSLAGGLGNEQFF.

The chain's CDR3 is CASSIGGQGATFNYGYTF. The CDR3 DNA reads as TGTGCCAGTAGTATAGGAGGACAGGGGGCTACTTTTAACTATGGCTACACCTTC. The chain combines TRBV19 with TRBJ1-2; 11 bases line up with TRBD1. Germline loops: CDR1 LNHDA, CDR2 SQIVND (reference sequence). V shed 1 base and J 1 base; nucleotides not matched to a gene: 8. The CDR3 contains 18 residues.

The CDR3 DNA sequence: TGTGCCAGCAGTCCCCGGGACAGGCCTACCTATGGCTACACCTTC. It is translated as CASSPRDRPTYGYTF. The V call is TRBV27, the J call TRBJ1-2, with TRBD1 identical over 8 bases. The CDR3 has 15 residues. Germline V gene lookup returns CDR1 MNHEY and CDR2 SMNVEV (reference sequence). V lost 5 bases to trimming and J lost 4 bases; unmatched junction nucleotides: 9.